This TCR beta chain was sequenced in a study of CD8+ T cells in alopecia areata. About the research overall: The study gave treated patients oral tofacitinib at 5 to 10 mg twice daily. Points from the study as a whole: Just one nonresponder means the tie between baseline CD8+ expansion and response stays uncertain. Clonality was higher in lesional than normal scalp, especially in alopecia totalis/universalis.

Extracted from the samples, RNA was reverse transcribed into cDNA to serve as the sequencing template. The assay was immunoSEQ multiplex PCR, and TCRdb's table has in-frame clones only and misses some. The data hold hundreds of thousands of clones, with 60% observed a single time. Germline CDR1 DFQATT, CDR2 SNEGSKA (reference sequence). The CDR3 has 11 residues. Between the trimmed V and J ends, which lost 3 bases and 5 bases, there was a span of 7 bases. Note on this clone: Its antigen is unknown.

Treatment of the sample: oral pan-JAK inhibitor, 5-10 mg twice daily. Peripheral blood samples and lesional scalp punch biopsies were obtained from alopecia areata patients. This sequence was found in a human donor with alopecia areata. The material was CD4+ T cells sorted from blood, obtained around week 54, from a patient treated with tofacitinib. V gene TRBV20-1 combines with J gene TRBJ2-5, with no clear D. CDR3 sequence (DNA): TGCAGTGCTAGGAAGAGTGAGACCCAGTACTTC. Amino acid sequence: CSARKSETQYF.